Below, 17 T cell receptor beta chains from the same sample are listed, as sequenced in a study of tissue T cells after allogeneic stem cell transplantation. This sample's time point: mouse harvest day 7 after allogeneic transplant. Each mouse received 10^7 T-cell-depleted marrow cells plus 10^6 splenic CD5+ T cells by tail vein. Repertoires were generated with immunoSEQ multiplex PCR, while TCRdb's copy carries only in-frame clones and drops some. The sample has about 3,700 clones, 50% seen once. The sequenced material came from gut tissue. The receptors were gathered from a female BALB/c mouse given C57BL/6 T cells with graft-versus-host disease after an allogeneic hematopoietic cell transplant.

A word on this clone: The listed genes are named as in mouse. The CDR3 extends 1 residue past the end of the read, so its final part is completed from the germline J gene. This chain uses TRBV23 with TRBJ2-3; the D segment call TRBD2 is taken from the table without a DNA check. This CDR3 spans 15 amino acids. Germline V CDR1 and CDR2: KGHTA, FQNQQP. CDR3 DNA, as far as it was read: TGCTCCAGCAGTCAAGGACTTTCTAGTGCAGAAACGCTGTAT. Protein: CSSSQGLSSAETLY. The whole CDR3 region reads CSSSQGLSSAETLYF.

Sample share makes this clone large (0.1 to 1%). Each gene name is a mouse one. Read coverage stops 1 residue before the CDR3 terminus; the germline J gene supplies the remainder. The V gene is TRBV13-2, the J gene TRBJ1-3; 7 bases are shared with TRBD1. The CDR3 is 16 amino acids. CDR1 and CDR2 from the germline V gene are NNHNN and SYGAGS (reference sequence). V lost 2 bases to trimming and J lost 1 base; unmatched junction nucleotides: 6. Incomplete CDR3 DNA: TGTGCCAGCGGTGACGCGGGACAGACATCTGGAAATACGCTCTAT. Translation: CASGDAGQTSGNTLY. The whole CDR3 reads CASGDAGQTSGNTLYF.

On this clone itself: Mouse germline and gene names are used. The CDR3 bases that were read are TGTGCTAGCAGTAGAGAAGGGCCTGGGGGCTATGCTGAGCAGTTC. Translating gives CASSREGPGGYAEQF. The entire CDR3 sequence reads CASSREGPGGYAEQFF. The chain couples TRBV17 to TRBJ2-1; TRBD2 aligns across 7 bases. The observed sequence ends 1 residue before the CDR3 terminus, with the missing tail filled in from the germline J gene. Germline V gene sequence: CDR1 MNHDT, CDR2 YYDKIL. The CDR3 loop spans 16 amino acids. J was trimmed by 3 bases and V by 0 bases; bases with no gene match: 5.

In regard to this clone: The gene names given are mouse names. The read finishes 1 residue shy of the CDR3 end, and the germline J gene is used to complete it. This rearrangement joins TRBV24 to TRBJ2-1, with 11 positions matching TRBD1. With 3 bases clipped from V and 7 bases from J, the junction kept 5 bases outside the gene matches. Germline V gene data show CDR1 as KGHTA and CDR2 as FRNEEI. The CDR3 contains 15 residues. CDR3 protein: CASSLWDRGTAEQFF. The CDR3 DNA, read in part, is TGTGCCAGCAGTCTATGGGACAGGGGGACGGCTGAGCAGTTC.

Note on this clone: Mouse gene names and germline throughout. The read stops 1 residue short of the end of the CDR3; the missing end is completed from the germline J gene. The V gene is TRBV26, the J gene TRBJ2-2; 7 bases are shared with TRBD2. V dropped 0 bases and J dropped 2; count of bases not matched to a gene: 0. CDR1 KGHPV and CDR2 FQNQEV come from the germline V gene (reference sequence). This CDR3 has 15 amino acids. The CDR3 loop is CASSLSGGNTGQLYF. The CDR3 DNA, read in part, is TGTGCCAGCAGTCTGTCTGGGGGGAACACCGGGCAGCTCTAC.

This clone was found a few times. Genes here carry mouse names. The sequenced fragment ends 1 residue before the CDR3 boundary, so the rest is inferred from the germline J gene. The rearrangement links TRBV12-2 to TRBJ2-7; 9 nucleotides line up with TRBD1. CDR1 SGHLS and CDR2 HYDKME come from the germline V gene. Trimming took 0 bases from V and 4 from J; bases not matched to a gene: 6. CDR3 length: 15 amino acids. CDR3 in amino acids: CASSLTGGRGYEQYF. The DNA read from the CDR3 is TGTGCCAGCTCTCTCACAGGGGGCCGGGGTTATGAACAGTAC.

Regarding this clone: Genes and germline are mouse. The read is 1 residue too short to cover the CDR3 end, so that end is filled in from the germline J gene. The V gene is TRBV3, the J gene TRBJ1-4; 7 bases are shared with TRBD1. The CDR3 covers 13 residues. Losses at the gene ends were 5 bases for V and 5 bases for J; bases not matched to a gene: 2. Germline V gene data show CDR1 as SNHLY and CDR2 as FYNGKV (reference sequence). The CDR3 is CASSLGQNERLFF. Partial CDR3 DNA: TGTGCCAGCAGCCTGGGACAGAACGAAAGATTATTT.

This clone showed up just once. Gene names are the mouse ones. The read ends 1 residue shy of where the CDR3 ends; the end is completed using the germline J gene. V usage is TRBV4 and J usage is TRBJ2-5; TRBD2 aligns across 10 bases. Germline V gives CDR1 LGHDT, CDR2 YNNKQL (reference sequence). The CDR3 is 14 residues long. V gave up 5 bases and J gave up 6 bases; unmatched junction bases: 5. CDR3 protein: CASSQLGGSDTQYF. The CDR3 bases that were read are TGTGCCAGCAGCCAACTGGGGGGGAGTGACACCCAGTAC.

About this clone itself: The genes are named according to mouse. Read coverage stops 1 residue before the CDR3 terminus; the germline J gene supplies the remainder. V usage is TRBV26 and J usage is TRBJ1-6, with D perhaps matching TRBD1 (6 bases). TRBJ1-6 is designated an ORF whose function remains uncertain. Germline V gene lookup returns CDR1 KGHPV and CDR2 FQNQEV (reference sequence). Trimming left V 2 bases short and J 8 bases short, with 10 bases between. This CDR3 spans 14 amino acids. CDR3 bases read: TGTGCCAGCAGTCTGAGGGGGGCGGATTCGCCCCTCTAC. Translation: CASSLRGADSPLY. The entire CDR3 is CASSLRGADSPLYF.

This clone was counted once. Genes and germline are mouse. The read is 1 residue too short to cover the CDR3 end, so that end is filled in from the germline J gene. The chain uses TRBV3 and TRBJ1-1; 9 bases line up with TRBD1. There are 15 residues in the CDR3. CDR1 SNHLY and CDR2 FYNGKV come from the germline V gene (reference sequence). Unmatched junction bases numbered 4, after V lost 5 bases and J lost 0 bases. The covered CDR3 bases are TGTGCCAGCAGCGCCCGACAGGGGGCAAACACAGAAGTCTTC. Encoded protein: CASSARQGANTEVF. The entire CDR3 protein reads CASSARQGANTEVFF.

On this clone: Gene names refer to mouse genes. The sequence runs out 1 residue before the end of the CDR3; the remainder is reconstructed from the germline J gene. The chain employs TRBV26 and TRBJ1-6; the D is unclear. TRBJ1-6 is sorted into the ORF group, with uncertain function. The CDR3 runs 13 residues. V was clipped by 3 bases and J by 4 bases, with 4 bases between them. Germline V gives CDR1 KGHPV, CDR2 FQNQEV (reference sequence). CDR3 residues: CASSLQYNSPLYF. Incomplete CDR3 DNA: TGTGCCAGCAGTCTACAGTATAATTCGCCCCTCTAC.

In regard to this clone: Genes and germline are mouse. Sequencing ends 1 residue short of the CDR3 end; the germline J gene provides the rest. The chain is built from TRBV3 and TRBJ2-1, with TRBD2 identical over 11 bases. The CDR3 totals 15 residues. Germline V gene lookup returns CDR1 SNHLY and CDR2 FYNGKV (reference sequence). After removal of 5 bases from V and 1 base from J, the junction contained 1 base not matched to a gene. CDR3 loop: CASSGDWGNYAEQFF. CDR3 bases read: TGTGCCAGCAGCGGGGACTGGGGGAACTATGCTGAGCAGTTC.

Relative to its sample, this clone is large. Gene and germline names: mouse. The sequence runs out 1 residue before the end of the CDR3; the remainder is reconstructed from the germline J gene. The V call is TRBV2, the J call TRBJ2-7; 10 bases line up with TRBD2. The CDR3 has 15 residues. The germline V gene encodes CDR1 LGHNA and CDR2 YSYQKL. J was trimmed by 3 bases and V by 0 bases; bases with no gene match: 2. The part of the CDR3 DNA that was read is TGTGCCAGCAGCCAAGATGACTGGGGGGACTATGAACAGTAC. It translates to CASSQDDWGDYEQY. The whole CDR3 protein is CASSQDDWGDYEQYF.

About this clone: These gene names are mouse names. The read ends 1 residue shy of where the CDR3 ends; the end is completed using the germline J gene. V is TRBV4 and J is TRBJ2-4; 8 positions agree with TRBD1. Losses at the gene ends were 5 bases for V and 6 bases for J; bases not matched to a gene: 7. The CDR3 covers 14 residues. Germline CDR1 is LGHDT and CDR2 is YNNKQL (reference sequence). CDR3 in amino acids: CASSPRTGRNTLYF. The DNA read from the CDR3 is TGTGCCAGCAGCCCTCGGACAGGGCGGAACACCTTGTAC.

As to this clone: Mouse gene names apply. The CDR3 end is not reached by the read, which stops 1 residue before it; the germline J gene fills it in. This chain joins TRBV3 and TRBJ2-1; D unresolved. Germline lookup yields CDR1 SNHLY and CDR2 FYNGKV (reference sequence). CDR3 length equals 14 residues. V was clipped by 2 bases and J by 1 base, with 6 bases between them. The CDR3 DNA, read in part, is TGTGCCAGCAGCTTAAAAGGAAACTATGCTGAGCAGTTC. Translation: CASSLKGNYAEQF. The entire CDR3 sequence reads CASSLKGNYAEQFF.

As to this clone: The listed genes are named as in mouse. The read terminates 1 residue before the CDR3 end, so the remaining end is supplied by the germline J gene. The genes are TRBV16 and TRBJ2-7; 7 bases map to TRBD2. Germline trimming cut 4 bases from V and 4 bases from J; bases unmatched to any gene: 7. Germline loops: CDR1 SGHSA, CDR2 FRNQAP. The CDR3 spans 14 residues. The CDR3 sequence: CASSYSTGPYEQYF. CDR3 bases read: TGTGCAAGCAGCTATTCGACTGGGCCGTATGAACAGTAC.

On this clone: These gene names are mouse names. The read ends 1 residue before the CDR3 terminus; that terminus is restored from the germline J gene. The V gene is TRBV3, the J gene TRBJ2-5, with TRBD2 identical over 8 bases. There are 14 residues in the CDR3. The germline gives CDR1 SNHLY, CDR2 FYNGKV (reference sequence). The V segment lost 5 bases and the J segment 6 bases; nucleotides outside the gene matches: 7. CDR3 sequence reads: CASSPLGGRDTQYF. The part of the CDR3 DNA that was read is TGTGCCAGCAGCCCCCTGGGGGGCAGGGACACCCAGTAC.